This TCR beta chain is from a study of T cells after yellow fever vaccination. This clonotype was recorded at least ten times. This CDR3 region has 13 residues. Germline assignment: CDR1 SGHAT and CDR2 FQNNGV. Trimming took off 0 bases at V and 5 bases at J, with 6 bases between the two ends. Each CDR3 protein is one row after TCRdb ran MiXCR on the 5' RACE reads. The sample lists around 310,000 distinct CDR3 sequences; 4% to 5.5% were seen once. The sequencing used PBMCs, collected 15 days after the yellow fever booster vaccination. J is TRBJ2-3 and V is TRBV11-2; TRBD1 is a possible D gene (5 bases). This clonotype originated in a man between 18 and 35 years old who received the YFV17D yellow fever vaccine. The CDR3 bases are TGTGCCAGCAGCTTAGATCAGGGAGATACGCAGTATTTT. It is translated as CASSLDQGDTQYF.